A single sample gave rise to the 3 T cell receptor beta chains below, sequenced in a study of identical twins' blood T cells. TCRdb reprocessed the 5' RACE reads with MiXCR, giving one entry per CDR3 protein. In the table there are fewer than 450,000 distinct CDR3 sequences, about 28% of which are singletons. Sequenced input: PBMCs. The receptors originated from a woman aged 18-49 years in good health.

This clonotype showed up many times. V gene TRBV5-1 combines with J gene TRBJ2-1; D gene ambiguous. Trimming took 0 bases from V and 7 from J, leaving 14 bases between them. Germline CDR1 reads SGHRS; CDR2 reads YFSETQ. This CDR3 is built from 15 residues. The CDR3 DNA reads as TGCGCCAGCAGCTTGGAGGGCTCACTCCTTAATGAGCAGTTCTTC. Translated, it gives CASSLEGSLLNEQFF.

The gene calls are TRBV5-1 and TRBJ1-6; D is uncertain. This CDR3 region has 14 residues. Germline CDR1 is SGHRS and CDR2 is YFSETQ. The germline V and J ends were trimmed by 5 bases and 7 bases, with 13 bases remaining between them. The CDR3, as DNA: TGCGCCAGCAGATCAGACGGAATCAATTCACCCCTCCACTTT. This gives the protein CASRSDGINSPLHF.

The genes are TRBV5-5 and TRBJ2-7; 7 bases match TRBD1. J was trimmed by 7 bases and V by 2 bases; bases with no gene match: 3. Germline V CDR1 and CDR2: SGHKS, YYEKEE (reference sequence). The CDR3 consists of 12 residues. The CDR3: CASSFTGEEQYF. The CDR3 coding sequence is TGTGCCAGCAGCTTTACAGGGGAGGAGCAGTACTTC.